This T cell receptor (beta chain) came from a study of T cells in Graves' hyperthyroidism and ophthalmopathy. This clonotype was counted at least ten times. TCR beta CDR3 sequences were amplified from RNA transcripts. First-round RT-PCR targeting the TCR CDR3 was performed with the HTBI primer set. In TCRdb, the multiplex PCR reads were re-called with MiXCR into one record per CDR3 protein. This table holds fewer than 750,000 distinct CDR3 sequences, more than 45% found once. V dropped 5 bases and J dropped 10 bases, with 17 bases sitting between them. Germline-derived CDR1 and CDR2 are MNHEY and SVGAGI. The CDR3 covers 13 residues.

The sequence came from a woman between 18 and 30 years old with Graves' hyperthyroidism. The chain has TRBV6-5 and TRBJ1-1, with D maybe TRBD1 (5 bases). Sequenced input: peripheral blood or thyroid tissue (not recorded which). CDR3 DNA sequence: TGTGCCAGCAGTCCCCTGGGGGAGGGAAGAGCTTTCTTT. Protein: CASSPLGEGRAFF.